The 9 T cell receptor beta chains below were found in one sample sequenced in a study of cytomegalovirus exposure and HLA in healthy donors. This PCR relied on a set of 60 Vbeta primers and 13 Jbeta primers. Produced via immunoSEQ multiplex PCR; TCRdb's table is partial and in-frame only. The table includes around 300,000 clones, about four fifths detected once. Sequencing input: PBMCs. These receptors all come from a woman in her 40s in good health and CMV-seropositive.

The sample holds one count of this clone. This sample includes further DNA sequences coding for the same CDR3. The V call is TRBV6-5, the J call TRBJ1-1, with a possible D match to TRBD1 (6 bases). Trimming stripped 7 bases from V and 1 base from J, with 10 bases between. Germline V gives CDR1 MNHEY, CDR2 SVGAGI. The CDR3 contains 13 residues. The CDR3 DNA reads as TGTGCCAGCACGCAGACAGGGAACACTGAAGCTTTCTTT. This encodes CASTQTGNTEAFF.

The chain carries TRBV10-3 and TRBJ2-3; possible D gene TRBD1, 6 bases. Trimming pared 8 bases from V and 0 bases from J, leaving 15 bases between. In germline, CDR1 is ENHRY, CDR2 SYGVKD. CDR3 length equals 15 residues. CDR3 sequence: CAIGPGTPSTDTQYF. The DNA of the CDR3 is TGTGCCATCGGACCGGGGACACCTAGCACAGATACGCAGTATTTT.

In this sample, this clone turned up once. The V call is TRBV7-2, the J call TRBJ2-6; a weak D match, TRBD2 (5 bases). This CDR3 contains 18 residues. V shed 5 bases and J shed 4 bases, with 21 bases lying between them. Germline-derived CDR1 and CDR2 are SGHTA and FQGNSA. As DNA, the CDR3 is TGTGCCAGCAGCCCCCGAGGCCCAGGTGACTACGGGGCCAACGTCCTGACTTTC. Its translation: CASSPRGPGDYGANVLTF.

The chain is built from TRBV7-2 and TRBJ2-5, with no clear D. This CDR3 contains 11 residues. The V end lost 5 bases, the J end lost 3 bases, and 4 bases lay between the germline ends. CDR1 and CDR2 (germline): SGHTA, FQGNSA. The CDR3 sequence: CASSPKETQYF. The CDR3 nucleotides read TGTGCCAGCAGCCCTAAAGAGACCCAGTACTTC.

A remark on this clone: The junction does not match germline at one end; this may be a read error. V gene TRBV28 combines with J gene TRBJ2-6, with a weak D call TRBD1 (5 bases). The germline V gene has CDR1 MDHEN and CDR2 SYDVKM. The CDR3 loop spans 13 amino acids. The CDR3 nucleotides are TGTGCCACGGGCTGGCCTGGGGCCAACGGCCTGACTTTC. Protein: CATGWPGANGLTF.

Concerning this clone itself: Sequence at one end of the junction differs from germline and may be a read error. The V and J genes are TRBV7-2 and TRBJ2-1; 10 nucleotides match TRBD2. Germline V gives CDR1 SGHTA, CDR2 FQGNSA. The CDR3 loop spans 16 amino acids. The CDR3 DNA reads TGTGCCAGCAGCTTAGATCTAGCGGGAGCTACCAATGAACAGTTCTTC. Its translation: CASSLDLAGATNEQFF.

This sequence joins TRBV25-1 and TRBJ1-1, with D possibly being TRBD1 (6 bases). Germline V CDR1 and CDR2: MGHDK, SYGVNS. Trimming cost V 6 bases and J 0 bases, with 11 bases left between them. This CDR3 comprises 14 residues. CDR3 nucleotides: TGTGCCAGCAGAAAAGGGGACATGAACACTGAAGCTTTCTTT. Protein sequence: CASRKGDMNTEAFF. Filled out from reference TRBV25-1 and TRBJ1-1, the complete variable domain reads EADIYQTPRYLVIGTGKKITLECSQTMGHDKMYWYQQDPGMELHLIHYSYGVNSTEKGDLSSESTVSRIRTEHFPLTLESARPSHTSQYLCASRKGDMNTEAFFGQGTRLTVV.

This chain connects TRBV19 to TRBJ2-7; 9 bases line up with TRBD2. Trimming cost V 3 bases and J 2 bases; bases outside gene matches: 8. Per germline, CDR1 LNHDA and CDR2 SQIVND (reference sequence). CDR3 length equals 16 residues. Written as DNA, the CDR3 is TGTGCCAGTAGTATGGGGGAGCGGGAGGCCCCCTACGAGCAGTACTTC. It yields the protein CASSMGEREAPYEQYF.

The rearrangement links TRBV20-1 to TRBJ1-2; a weak D match, TRBD1 (5 bases). CDR3 length: 11 residues. V lost 3 bases, J lost 7 bases, and 9 bases lay in between. Looked up from germline, CDR1 is DFQATT and CDR2 is SNEGSKA (reference sequence). The CDR3, as DNA: TGCAGTGCTAGCGGGGGAGGTGGCTACACCTTC. Translating it yields CSASGGGGYTF.